The sequence of this T cell receptor beta chain was determined in a study of blood T cell repertoires in COVID-19. Overall study context: The United States, Italy and Spain supplied acute and convalescent COVID-19 samples. In each case, the material was cDNA or gDNA derived from T cells, B-cell-depleted T cells, or PBMCs.

The ends lost 3 bases at V and 0 bases at J; junction bases unmatched: 4. There are 16 residues in the CDR3. The germline V gene encodes CDR1 ENHRY and CDR2 SYGVKD. Authors' methods: From reference gene primer amplification, estimates of nucleated cell counts were derived. TCRdb keeps only in-frame clones here, not all; method: immunoSEQ multiplex PCR. V, J and clone size were drawn from that table, and D and trimming were deduced from the DNA. The profile shows about 300,000 clones, roughly 86% of them singletons. This sequence was found in a woman in her twenties or thirties with COVID-19, enrolled during active disease. The chain combines TRBV10-3 with TRBJ2-1, with TRBD1 matching 8 bases. Sequencing was performed on peripheral blood. CDR3 sequence: CAISETGGSSYNEQFF. The CDR3 DNA reads TGTGCCATCAGTGAAACAGGGGGGAGCTCCTACAATGAGCAGTTCTTC.